These 11 T cell receptor beta chains were all obtained from the same sample, sequenced in a study of blood T cell repertoires in COVID-19. Assay: immunoSEQ multiplex PCR; the TCRdb copy retains only in-frame clones and omits some. The data contain 440,000 or so clones, around nine tenths of them seen just once; the ten biggest clones take up roughly 1.6%. Material: peripheral blood. The receptor set was obtained from a woman in her 40s with COVID-19, enrolled during active disease.

The CDR3 bases are TGTGCCAGCAGCCGTCCCGGGACAGGGACGGGAACTGAAGCTTTCTTT. Translated, it gives CASSRPGTGTGTEAFF. The chain recombines TRBV7-9 with TRBJ1-1, with TRBD1 identical over 9 bases. This CDR3 comprises 16 residues. Per the germline V gene, CDR1 is SEHNR and CDR2 is FQNEAQ (reference sequence). Trimming at V came to 5 bases and at J to 5 bases, leaving 12 bases not matched to a gene.

This chain joins TRBV28 and TRBJ2-7, with TRBD1 identical over 9 bases. The length of the CDR3 is 14 residues. J was trimmed by 7 bases and V by 2 bases; bases with no gene match: 6. CDR1 and CDR2 from the germline V gene are MDHEN and SYDVKM. CDR3 coding DNA: TGTGCCAGCAGTTTAAGTGGACAGGGGAGGGAGCAGTACTTC. Residues: CASSLSGQGREQYF.

CDR3 coding DNA: TGTGCCAGTAGTACACGGACAGGGCCTCAGCCCCAGCATTTT. Its translation is CASSTRTGPQPQHF. The rearrangement links TRBV19 to TRBJ1-5; 8 bases agree with TRBD1. V shed 4 bases and J 6 bases; nucleotides not matched to a gene: 5. The CDR3 extends over 14 amino acids. The germline CDR1 and CDR2 sequences are LNHDA and SQIVND (reference sequence).

The count of this clone is one. The chain joins TRBV19 to TRBJ1-1; perhaps TRBD1 as D (5 bases). The germline V and J ends were trimmed by 3 bases and 0 bases, with 20 bases remaining between them. Germline V CDR1 and CDR2: LNHDA, SQIVND (reference sequence). The CDR3 spans 18 residues. The CDR3 coding sequence is TGTGCCAGTAGTATGTTCGCCAGGGCGGCCCTATTGAACACTGAAGCTTTCTTT. Its protein is CASSMFARAALLNTEAFF.

This chain joins TRBV7-3 and TRBJ2-2; the match to TRBD2 covers 7 bases. Germline trimming cut 5 bases from V and 4 bases from J; bases unmatched to any gene: 10. Germline CDR1 reads SGHTA; CDR2 reads FQGTGA. There are 16 residues in the CDR3. The CDR3 here is CASSRDGAGSTGELFF. The DNA of the CDR3 is TGTGCCAGCAGCAGAGACGGAGCGGGAAGCACCGGGGAGCTGTTTTTT. Using reference TRBV7-3 and TRBJ2-2 for the parts outside the CDR3, the full variable domain is GAGVSQTPSNKVTEKGKYVELRCDPISGHTALYWYRQSLGQGPEFLIYFQGTGAADDSGLPNDRFFAVRPEGSVSTLKIQRTERGDSAVYLCASSRDGAGSTGELFFGEGSRLTVL.

This chain connects TRBV5-5 to TRBJ1-3; 7 bases are shared with TRBD1. V shed 4 bases and J 8 bases; nucleotides not matched to a gene: 12. There are 15 residues in the CDR3. Looked up from germline, CDR1 is SGHKS and CDR2 is YYEKEE (reference sequence). CDR3 bases: TGTGCCAGCAGCAAGTCCACGGGTCAGGGGGACACCATATATTTT. Protein product: CASSKSTGQGDTIYF.

The CDR3 spells CATSRATGQAPYGYTF. In DNA, the CDR3 is TGTGCCACCAGCAGGGCGACGGGACAGGCCCCCTATGGCTACACCTTC. The gene calls are TRBV15 and TRBJ1-2; 8 nucleotides align to TRBD1. The trim removed 3 bases at V and 4 bases at J, leaving 10 bases unmatched. This CDR3 has 16 amino acids. Germline values: CDR1 LNHNV, CDR2 YYDKDF (reference sequence).

The J gene is TRBJ1-4, the V gene TRBV18; D is perhaps TRBD1 (6 bases). Germline V gene sequence: CDR1 KGHSH, CDR2 LQKENI. V shed 4 bases and J shed 5 bases, with 8 bases lying between them. The CDR3 totals 13 residues. The CDR3 region has the DNA TGTGCCAGCTCACGGGGGCAAAATGAAAAACTGTTTTTT. Translation: CASSRGQNEKLFF.

The chain employs TRBV6-5 and TRBJ1-6, with a tentative D call TRBD1 (6 bases). V lost 2 bases and J lost 7, with 9 bases in between. The CDR3 runs to 14 residues. Germline CDR1 is MNHEY and CDR2 is SVGAGI. Here the CDR3 DNA reads TGTGCCAGCAGTTACGGGGACATCAATTCACCCCTCCACTTT. This gives the protein CASSYGDINSPLHF.

The J gene is TRBJ1-1, the V gene TRBV5-5, with 8 positions matching TRBD1. V dropped 4 bases and J dropped 4; count of bases not matched to a gene: 3. CDR1 is SGHKS, CDR2 YYEKEE, per germline (reference sequence). The CDR3 runs 13 residues. The chain's CDR3 is CASSPDRGTEAFF. In DNA form, the CDR3 reads TGTGCCAGCAGCCCCGACAGGGGCACTGAAGCTTTCTTT. Using reference TRBV5-5 and TRBJ1-1 for the parts outside the CDR3, the full variable domain is DAGVTQSPTHLIKTRGQQVTLRCSPISGHKSVSWYQQVLGQGPQFIFQYYEKEERGRGNFPDRFSARQFPNYSSELNVNALLLGDSALYLCASSPDRGTEAFFGQGTRLTVV.

V and J are TRBV28 and TRBJ1-1; 11 bases line up with TRBD1. The CDR3 length is 15 residues. V gave up 8 bases and J gave up 5 bases; unmatched junction bases: 10. Per the germline V gene, CDR1 is MDHEN and CDR2 is SYDVKM. CDR3 nucleotides: TGTGCCAGCCCTAGCTCCCGGGACAGGGGGACTGAAGCTTTCTTT. It codes for CASPSSRDRGTEAFF.